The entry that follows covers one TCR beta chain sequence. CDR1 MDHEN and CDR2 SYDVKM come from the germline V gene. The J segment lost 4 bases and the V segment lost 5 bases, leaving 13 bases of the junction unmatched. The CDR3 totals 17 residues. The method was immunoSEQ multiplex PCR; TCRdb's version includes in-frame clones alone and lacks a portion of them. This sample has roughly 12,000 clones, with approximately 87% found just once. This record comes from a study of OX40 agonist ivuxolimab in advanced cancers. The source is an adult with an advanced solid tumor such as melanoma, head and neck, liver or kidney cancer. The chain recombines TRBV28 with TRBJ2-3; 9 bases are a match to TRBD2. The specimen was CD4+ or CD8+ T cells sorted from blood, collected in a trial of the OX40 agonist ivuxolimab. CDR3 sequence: CASSPLGSRGRADTQYF. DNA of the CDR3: TGTGCCAGCAGTCCCCTCGGTAGCCGCGGGAGGGCAGATACGCAGTATTTT.